This TCR beta chain was found in a study of identical twins' blood T cells. TCRdb passed the 5' RACE reads through MiXCR, listing each CDR3 protein once. The sample has hundreds of thousands of distinct CDR3 sequences, roughly 31% seen once. The junction had 3 bases not matched to a gene; V was cut back by 4 bases and J by 4 bases. The CDR3 consists of 13 residues. Germline V CDR1 and CDR2: SGHRS, YFSETQ. The donors were healthy female monozygous twins, three pairs in total. This clonotype has ten or more counts. This TCR derives from a woman aged 18-49 years in good health. The sequenced sample was PBMCs. The gene calls are TRBV5-1 and TRBJ1-1; 8 bases align to TRBD1. This chain's CDR3 is CASSHGQGTEAFF. CDR3 DNA sequence: TGCGCCAGCAGCCACGGACAGGGCACTGAAGCTTTCTTT.